This T cell receptor beta chain was recorded in a study of blood T cell repertoires in COVID-19. Background on the study: Sites across the United States, Italy and Spain contributed samples from acute and convalescent COVID-19.

Per germline, CDR1 LGHDT and CDR2 YNNKEL (reference sequence). The CDR3 is 16 residues long. V was pared by 1 base and J by 3 bases, with 4 bases of the junction left unmatched. A single count supports this clone. Per the original data handling: Using reference gene primer amplification, nucleated cell counts were estimated. Method: immunoSEQ multiplex PCR; TCRdb's copy keeps in-frame clones and lacks some. The V and J calls and clone size were taken over from that table, and D and trimming were inferred from the DNA. Of roughly 70,000 clones in the sample, 80% to 90% were seen once. The source material was peripheral blood. This chain uses TRBV3-1 (or the pseudogene TRBV3-2) with TRBJ2-1; TRBD2 aligns across 9 bases. This TCR derives from an elderly woman with active COVID-19. The CDR3: CASSQAAGGIYNEQFF. DNA for the CDR3: TGTGCCAGCAGCCAAGCTGCGGGGGGGATCTACAATGAGCAGTTCTTC.